Included here is one TCR beta chain sequence, with context. This sample is part of a study of blood T cell repertoires in COVID-19. The repertoire was sequenced with immunoSEQ multiplex PCR; TCRdb's copy has only in-frame clones and lacks some. The table shows about 160,000 clones, with approximately 81% occurring only once. This CDR3 has 18 residues. The germline gives CDR1 SGHTA, CDR2 FQGTGA. Trimming removed 3 bases from V and 0 bases from J; junction bases left unmatched: 13. This chain connects TRBV7-3 to TRBJ2-7; 8 nucleotides align to TRBD2. Sequencing was performed on PBMCs or T cells enriched from blood (not recorded which). The source is a man aged 60-69 years who had recovered from COVID-19. The chain's CDR3 is CASSFIRTSPTSSYEQYF. The CDR3 DNA follows: TGTGCCAGCAGCTTCATTCGGACTAGCCCAACCTCCTCCTACGAGCAGTACTTC.